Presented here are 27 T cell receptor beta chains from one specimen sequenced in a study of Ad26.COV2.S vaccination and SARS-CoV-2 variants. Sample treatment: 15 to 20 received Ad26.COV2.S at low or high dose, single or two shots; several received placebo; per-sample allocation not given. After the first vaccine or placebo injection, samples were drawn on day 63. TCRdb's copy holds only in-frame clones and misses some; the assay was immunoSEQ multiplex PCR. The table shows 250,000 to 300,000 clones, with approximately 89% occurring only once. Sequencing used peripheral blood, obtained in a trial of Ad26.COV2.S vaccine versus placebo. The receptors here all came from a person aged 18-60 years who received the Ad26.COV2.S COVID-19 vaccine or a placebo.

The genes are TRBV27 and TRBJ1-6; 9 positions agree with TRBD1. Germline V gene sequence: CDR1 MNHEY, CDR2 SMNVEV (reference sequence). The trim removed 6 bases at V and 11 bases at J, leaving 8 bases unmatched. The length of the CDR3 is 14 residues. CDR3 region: CASRITGGPTPLHF. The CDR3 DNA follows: TGTGCCAGCAGGATAACAGGGGGCCCGACACCCCTCCACTTT.

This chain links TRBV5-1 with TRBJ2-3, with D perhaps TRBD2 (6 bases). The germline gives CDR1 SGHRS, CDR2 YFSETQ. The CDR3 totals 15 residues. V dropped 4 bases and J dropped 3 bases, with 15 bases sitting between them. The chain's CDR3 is CASSIGGTGTDTQYF. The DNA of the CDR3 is TGCGCCAGCAGCATAGGAGGGACGGGGACAGATACGCAGTATTTT.

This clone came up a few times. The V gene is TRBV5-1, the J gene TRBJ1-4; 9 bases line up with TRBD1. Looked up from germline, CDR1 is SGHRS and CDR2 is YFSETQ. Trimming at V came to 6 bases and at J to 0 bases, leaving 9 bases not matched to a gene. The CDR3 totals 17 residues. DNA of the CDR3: TGCGCCAGCAAAACAGGGGGCAGGGGAGCAACTAATGAAAAACTGTTTTTT. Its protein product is CASKTGGRGATNEKLFF.

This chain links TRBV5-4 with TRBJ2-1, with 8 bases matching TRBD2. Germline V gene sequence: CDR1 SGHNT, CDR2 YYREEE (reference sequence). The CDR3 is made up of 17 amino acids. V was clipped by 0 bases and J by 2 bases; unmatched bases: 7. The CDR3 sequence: CASSLAGALAAYNEQFF. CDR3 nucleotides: TGTGCCAGCAGCTTGGCCGGTGCACTAGCGGCCTACAATGAGCAGTTCTTC.

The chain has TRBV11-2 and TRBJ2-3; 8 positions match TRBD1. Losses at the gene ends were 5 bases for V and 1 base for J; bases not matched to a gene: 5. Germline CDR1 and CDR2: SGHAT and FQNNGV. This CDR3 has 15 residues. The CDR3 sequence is CASSLGTGRTDTQYF. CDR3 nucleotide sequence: TGTGCCAGCAGCCTTGGGACAGGCCGCACAGATACGCAGTATTTT.

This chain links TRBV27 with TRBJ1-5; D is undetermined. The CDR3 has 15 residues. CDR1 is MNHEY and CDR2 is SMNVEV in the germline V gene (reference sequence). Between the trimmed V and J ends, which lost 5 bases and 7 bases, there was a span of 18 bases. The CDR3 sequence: CASSQAGRGGQPQHF. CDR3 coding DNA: TGTGCCAGCAGTCAGGCCGGGAGAGGAGGGCAGCCCCAGCATTTT.

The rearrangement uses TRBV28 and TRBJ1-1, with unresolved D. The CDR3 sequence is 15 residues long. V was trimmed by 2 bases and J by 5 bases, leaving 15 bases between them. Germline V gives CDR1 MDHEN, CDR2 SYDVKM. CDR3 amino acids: CASSLPGRVGTEAFF. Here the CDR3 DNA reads TGTGCCAGCAGTTTACCCGGGCGGGTAGGTACTGAAGCTTTCTTT. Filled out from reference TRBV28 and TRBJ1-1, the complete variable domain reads DVKVTQSSRYLVKRTGEKVFLECVQDMDHENMFWYRQDPGLGLRLIYFSYDVKMKEKGDIPEGYSVSREKKERFSLILESASTNQTSMYLCASSLPGRVGTEAFFGQGTRLTVV.

The DNA for the CDR3 is TGTGCCATCACTCAAGGGGTCGGGTCCTACGAGCAGTACTTC. The encoded protein is CAITQGVGSYEQYF. The rearrangement links TRBV10-3 to TRBJ2-7, with D maybe TRBD1 (5 bases). There are 14 residues in the CDR3. The V end was cut by 7 bases, the J end by 1 base, with 14 bases between. Germline loops: CDR1 ENHRY, CDR2 SYGVKD.

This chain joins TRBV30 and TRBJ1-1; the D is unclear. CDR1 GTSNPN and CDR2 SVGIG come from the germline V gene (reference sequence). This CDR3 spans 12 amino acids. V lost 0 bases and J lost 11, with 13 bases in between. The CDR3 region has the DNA TGTGCCTGGAGTGTCCTAGAACGGCGCGCTTTCTTT. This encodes CAWSVLERRAFF. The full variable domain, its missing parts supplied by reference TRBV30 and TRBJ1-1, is SQTIHQWPATLVQPVGSPLSLECTVEGTSNPNLYWYRQAAGRGLQLLFYSVGIGQISSEVPQNLSASRPQDRQFILSSKKLLLSDSGFYLCAWSVLERRAFFGQGTRLTVV.

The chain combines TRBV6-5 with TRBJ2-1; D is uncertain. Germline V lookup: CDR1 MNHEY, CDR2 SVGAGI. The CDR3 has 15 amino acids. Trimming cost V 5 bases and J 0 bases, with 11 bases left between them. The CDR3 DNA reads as TGTGCCAGCAGTCAGCCGGGTAGCTCCTACAATGAGCAGTTCTTC. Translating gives CASSQPGSSYNEQFF.

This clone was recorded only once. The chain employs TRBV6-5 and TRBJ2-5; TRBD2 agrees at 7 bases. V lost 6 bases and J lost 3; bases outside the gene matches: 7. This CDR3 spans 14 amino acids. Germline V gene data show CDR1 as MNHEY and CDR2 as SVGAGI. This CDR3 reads CASSPGTTEETQYF. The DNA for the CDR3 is TGTGCCAGCAGCCCCGGGACTACAGAAGAGACCCAGTACTTC.

CDR3 nucleotides: TGTGCCAGCATGGGCTCAACTATGGATGGCTACACCTTC. Residues: CASMGSTMDGYTF. This chain joins TRBV28 and TRBJ1-2; unclear D gene. V lost 7 bases, J lost 6 bases, and 15 bases lay in between. Germline values: CDR1 MDHEN, CDR2 SYDVKM. This CDR3 has 13 residues.

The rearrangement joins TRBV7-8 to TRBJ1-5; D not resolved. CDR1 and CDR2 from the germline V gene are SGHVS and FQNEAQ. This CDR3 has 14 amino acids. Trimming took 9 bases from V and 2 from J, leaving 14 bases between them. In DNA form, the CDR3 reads TGTGCCAGTACCACACTTGGAGGCAATCAGCCCCAGCATTTT. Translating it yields CASTTLGGNQPQHF.

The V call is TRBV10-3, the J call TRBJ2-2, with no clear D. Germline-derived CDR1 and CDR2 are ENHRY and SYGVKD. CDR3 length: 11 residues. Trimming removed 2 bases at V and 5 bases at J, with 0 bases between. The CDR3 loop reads CAISETGELFF. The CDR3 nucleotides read TGTGCCATCAGTGAGACCGGGGAGCTGTTTTTT.

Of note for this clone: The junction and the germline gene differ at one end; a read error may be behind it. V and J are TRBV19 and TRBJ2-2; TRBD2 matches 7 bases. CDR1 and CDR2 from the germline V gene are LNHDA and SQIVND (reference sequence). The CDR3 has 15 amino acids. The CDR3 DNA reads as TGTGCCAGTACCGCGGACGGGGGGTACACCGGGGAGCTGCTTTTT. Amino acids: CASTADGGYTGELLF. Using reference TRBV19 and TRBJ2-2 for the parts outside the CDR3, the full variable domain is DGGITQSPKYLFRKEGQNVTLSCEQNLNHDAMYWYRQDPGQGLRLIYYSQIVNDFQKGDIAEGYSVSREKKESFPLTVTSAQKNPTAFYLCASTADGGYTGELLFGEGSRLTVL.

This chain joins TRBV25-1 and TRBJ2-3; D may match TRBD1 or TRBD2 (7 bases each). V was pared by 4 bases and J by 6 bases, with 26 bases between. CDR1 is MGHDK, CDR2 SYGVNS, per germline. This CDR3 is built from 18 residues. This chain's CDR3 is CASSVGRGVWAGADTQYF. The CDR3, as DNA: TGTGCCAGCAGTGTGGGCAGGGGGGTCTGGGCGGGAGCTGATACGCAGTATTTT.

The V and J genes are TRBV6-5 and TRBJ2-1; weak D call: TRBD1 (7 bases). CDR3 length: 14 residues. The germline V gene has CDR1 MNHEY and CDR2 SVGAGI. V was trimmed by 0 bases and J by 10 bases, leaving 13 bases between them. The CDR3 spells CASSYSEGAGEQFF. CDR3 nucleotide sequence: TGTGCCAGCAGTTACTCGGAGGGGGCCGGGGAGCAGTTCTTC.

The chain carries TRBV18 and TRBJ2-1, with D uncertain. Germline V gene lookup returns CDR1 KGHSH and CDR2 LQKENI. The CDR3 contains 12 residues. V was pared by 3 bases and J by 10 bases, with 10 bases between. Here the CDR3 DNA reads TGTGCCAGCTCACCGGACCCCGAAGAGCAGTTCTTC. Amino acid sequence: CASSPDPEEQFF. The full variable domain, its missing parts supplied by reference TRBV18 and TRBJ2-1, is NAGVMQNPRHLVRRRGQEARLRCSPMKGHSHVYWYRQLPEEGLKFMVYLQKENIIDESGMPKERFSAEFPKEGPSILRIQQVVRGDSAAYFCASSPDPEEQFFGPGTRLTVL.

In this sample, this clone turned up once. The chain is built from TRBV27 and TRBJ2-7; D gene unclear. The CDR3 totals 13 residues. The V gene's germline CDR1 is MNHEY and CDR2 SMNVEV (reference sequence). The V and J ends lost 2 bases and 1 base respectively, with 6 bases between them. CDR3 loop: CASSLRQSYEQYF. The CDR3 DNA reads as TGTGCCAGCAGTTTACGCCAATCCTACGAGCAGTACTTC.

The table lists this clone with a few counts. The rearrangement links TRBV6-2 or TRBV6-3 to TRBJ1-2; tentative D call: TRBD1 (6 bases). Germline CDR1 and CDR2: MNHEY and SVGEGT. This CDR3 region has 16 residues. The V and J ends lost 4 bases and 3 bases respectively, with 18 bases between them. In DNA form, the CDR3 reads TGTGCCAGCAGTTCCTGGGGACAATTACGTGACTATGGCTACACCTTC. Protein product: CASSSWGQLRDYGYTF.

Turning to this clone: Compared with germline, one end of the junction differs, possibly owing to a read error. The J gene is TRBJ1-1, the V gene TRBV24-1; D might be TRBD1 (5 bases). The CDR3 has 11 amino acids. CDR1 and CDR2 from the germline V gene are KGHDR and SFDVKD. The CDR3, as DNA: TGTGCCACCAGTGATGGGACTGCAGCTTTCTTT. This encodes CATSDGTAAFF.

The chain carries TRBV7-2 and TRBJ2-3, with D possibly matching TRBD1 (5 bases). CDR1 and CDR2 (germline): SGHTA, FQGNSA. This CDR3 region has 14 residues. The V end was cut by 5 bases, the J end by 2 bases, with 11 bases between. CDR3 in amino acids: CASSPRAITDTQYF. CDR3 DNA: TGTGCCAGCAGCCCCAGGGCCATCACAGATACGCAGTATTTT. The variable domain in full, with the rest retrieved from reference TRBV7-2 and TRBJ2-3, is GAGVSQSPSNKVTEKGKDVELRCDPISGHTALYWYRQSLGQGLEFLIYFQGNSAPDKSGLPSDRFSAERTGGSVSTLTIQRTQQEDSAVYLCASSPRAITDTQYFGPGTRLTVL.

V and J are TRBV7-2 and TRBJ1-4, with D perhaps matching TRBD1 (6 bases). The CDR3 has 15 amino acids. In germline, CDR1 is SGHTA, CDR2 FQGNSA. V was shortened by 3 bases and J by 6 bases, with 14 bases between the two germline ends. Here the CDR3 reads CASSFQTGPDEKLFF. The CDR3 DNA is TGTGCCAGCAGCTTCCAGACAGGCCCGGATGAAAAACTGTTTTTT.

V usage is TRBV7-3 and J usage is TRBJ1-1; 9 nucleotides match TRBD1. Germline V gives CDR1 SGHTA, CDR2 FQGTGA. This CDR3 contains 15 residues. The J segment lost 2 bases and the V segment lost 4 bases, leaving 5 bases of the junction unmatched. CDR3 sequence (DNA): TGTGCCAGCAGCTCAACAGGGGGCCTTAACACTGAAGCTTTCTTT. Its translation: CASSSTGGLNTEAFF.

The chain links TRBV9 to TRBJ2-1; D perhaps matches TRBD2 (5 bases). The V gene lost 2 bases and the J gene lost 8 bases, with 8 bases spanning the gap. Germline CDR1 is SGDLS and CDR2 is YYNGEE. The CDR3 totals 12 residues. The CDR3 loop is CASSVYGDEQFF. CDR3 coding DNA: TGTGCCAGCAGCGTTTACGGGGATGAGCAGTTCTTC.

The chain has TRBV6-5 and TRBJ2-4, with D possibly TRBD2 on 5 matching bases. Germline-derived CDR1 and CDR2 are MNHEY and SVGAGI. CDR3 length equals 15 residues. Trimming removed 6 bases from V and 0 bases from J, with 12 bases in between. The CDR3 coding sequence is TGTGCCAGCAGCCCCGGGGAGCTAGCCAAAAACATTCAGTACTTC. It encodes CASSPGELAKNIQYF.

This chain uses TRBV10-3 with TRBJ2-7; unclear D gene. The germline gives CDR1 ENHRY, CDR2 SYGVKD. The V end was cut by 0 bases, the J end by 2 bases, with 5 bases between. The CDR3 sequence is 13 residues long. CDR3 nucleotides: TGTGCCATCAGTGAGTCAGCGACCTACGAGCAGTACTTC. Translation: CAISESATYEQYF.